These 21 T cell receptor beta chains came from one sample sequenced in a study of T cell repertoires in cytomegalovirus infection (dated by TCRdb to between 2018 and 2021). The instrument was an Illumina HiSeq 1500. The public reads were run again by TCRdb, first through fastp at Q25 and then through MiXCR, and only productive beta chains were kept. Each record represents a unique CDR3 protein, reported with the most common genes and DNA among its rows. The sample table shows some 300,000 distinct CDR3 sequences, and approximately 10% are seen once. 2.5% of the sample is held by the ten biggest clonotypes. Material: PBMCs. These receptors were obtained from a human donor in good health (CMV status not recorded). Some clones in this sample may be carry-over from other donors' samples.

This clonotype was counted many times. The rearrangement links TRBV28 to TRBJ2-7, with D perhaps matching TRBD1 or TRBD2 (5 bases each). There are 13 residues in the CDR3. Germline-derived CDR1 and CDR2 are MDHEN and SYDVKM. Trimming removed 9 bases from V and 1 base from J, with 13 bases in between. CDR3 sequence reads: CASSGTESYEQYV. CDR3 nucleotides: TGTGCCAGTTCCGGGACGGAATCCTACGAGCAGTACGTC.

The genes are TRBV12-3 or TRBV12-4 and TRBJ2-1; D remains unclear. V was trimmed by 1 base and J by 1 base, leaving 11 bases between them. The CDR3 covers 16 residues. CDR3 amino acids: CASSLGPDPSYNEQFF. The CDR3 nucleotides are TGTGCCAGCAGTTTAGGGCCAGACCCTTCCTACAATGAGCAGTTCTTC.

This clonotype has only a few counts. V is TRBV7-3 and J is TRBJ2-5, with a possible D match to TRBD1 (6 bases). Per the germline V gene, CDR1 is SGHTA and CDR2 is FQGTGA. The CDR3 is made up of 14 amino acids. V lost 2 bases and J lost 8, with 15 bases in between. For the CDR3, the DNA is TGTGCCAGCAGCTTAGAGGACAGTGTAGGAACCCAGTACTTC. Residues: CASSLEDSVGTQYF.

At least ten counts were recorded for this clonotype. The V gene is TRBV19, the J gene TRBJ2-1; D could derive from TRBD1 or TRBD2 (5 bases each). CDR3 length: 13 residues. Germline V gene sequence: CDR1 LNHDA, CDR2 SQIVND (reference sequence). V was trimmed by 1 base and J by 8 bases, leaving 9 bases between them. The CDR3 bases are TGTGCCAGTAGTATAGGTGAGGGGTATGAGCAGTTCTTC. It codes for CASSIGEGYEQFF.

As regards this clonotype: The junction departs from germline at one end; a sequencing error may be responsible. CDR3 in amino acids: CSASNGENPYGDTF. The CDR3 region has the DNA TGCAGTGCTAGTAACGGCGAGAACCCCTATGGCGACACCTTC. This rearrangement joins TRBV20-1 to TRBJ1-2; D remains ambiguous. CDR3 length equals 14 residues. From germline, CDR1 is DFQATT and CDR2 SNEGSKA (reference sequence).

This clonotype was picked up a small number of times. A read error may account for a junction end that differs from germline. The chain combines TRBV4-3 with TRBJ2-7, with D uncertain. The CDR3 sequence is 9 residues long. Germline CDR1 reads LGHNA; CDR2 reads YSLEER. The CDR3 protein is CASSQDCSF. The CDR3 region has the DNA TGCGCCAGCAGCCAAGATTGTTCGTTC.

This clonotype was observed many times. V is TRBV7-2 and J is TRBJ2-2, with 10 positions matching TRBD1. V shed 2 bases and J 6 bases; nucleotides not matched to a gene: 6. Germline V gives CDR1 SGHTA, CDR2 FQGNSA. This CDR3 has 16 residues. The CDR3 DNA sequence: TGTGCCAGCAGCTTATTGGACAGGGGGACGGCCGGGGAGCTGTTTTTT. Amino acids: CASSLLDRGTAGELFF.

This rearrangement joins TRBV10-1 to TRBJ1-1, with a possible D match to TRBD1 (5 bases). The germline V gene encodes CDR1 WNHNN and CDR2 SYGVQD (reference sequence). The length of the CDR3 is 15 residues. Trimming took 0 bases from V and 1 from J, leaving 9 bases between them. The CDR3 is CASSESGARNTEAFF. CDR3 DNA: TGCGCCAGCAGTGAGTCAGGGGCGCGGAACACTGAAGCTTTCTTT.

On this clonotype itself: A much larger clone sits a single nucleotide away, making a read error possible. The V gene is TRBV6-6, the J gene TRBJ1-4, with a possible D match to TRBD1 (5 bases). The V end was cut by 2 bases, the J end by 5 bases, with 18 bases between. Germline CDR1 MNHNY, CDR2 SVGAGI (reference sequence). The CDR3 extends over 17 amino acids. CDR3 in amino acids: CASSYRNSGTTNEKLFF. CDR3 nucleotide sequence: TGTGCCAGCAGTTACCGCAACTCAGGGACCACCAATGAAAAACTGTTTTTT.

This clonotype has a count of ten or more. V is TRBV2 and J is TRBJ2-2; perhaps TRBD1 as D (6 bases). The V end lost 3 bases, the J end lost 0 bases, and 8 bases lay between the germline ends. CDR3 length: 15 amino acids. Germline loops: CDR1 SNHLY, CDR2 FYNNEI. The DNA of the CDR3 is TGTGCCAGCAGTGAGTGGACAGCGAACACCGGGGAGCTGTTTTTT. Its protein product is CASSEWTANTGELFF.

A few counts support this clonotype. This chain links TRBV20-1 with TRBJ2-7; tentative D call: TRBD1 (6 bases). The CDR3 covers 15 residues. V was cut by 6 bases and J by 0 bases, with 18 bases left in between. Germline loops: CDR1 DFQATT, CDR2 SNEGSKA (reference sequence). The CDR3 loop is CSAFNQGRSSYEQYV. CDR3 sequence (DNA): TGCAGTGCCTTTAACCAGGGGAGAAGCTCCTACGAGCAGTACGTC.

This clonotype was counted between two and nine times. The chain couples TRBV28 to TRBJ1-1; D remains unclear. V lost 8 bases and J 1 base, leaving 17 bases between the germline ends. Germline CDR1 is MDHEN and CDR2 is SYDVKM. The CDR3 sequence is 15 residues long. The CDR3 DNA follows: TGTGCCAGCGTCGCTCGGGGAAGCGGGAACACTGAAGCTTTCTTT. Its protein is CASVARGSGNTEAFF.

This clonotype occurred many times. The chain links TRBV2 to TRBJ1-3; TRBD1 aligns across 7 bases. Unmatched junction bases numbered 6, after V lost 7 bases and J lost 3 bases. The CDR3 totals 14 residues. In germline, CDR1 is SNHLY, CDR2 FYNNEI. The CDR3 DNA is TGTGCCAGCATTACAGGGGTGAATGGAAACACCATATATTTT. It is translated as CASITGVNGNTIYF.

V gene TRBV20-1 combines with J gene TRBJ2-1, with TRBD2 identical over 8 bases. Germline V gene data show CDR1 as DFQATT and CDR2 as SNEGSKA (reference sequence). The CDR3 has 15 amino acids. The V and J ends lost 0 bases and 8 bases, in that order; junction bases with no gene match: 9. The CDR3 DNA reads TGCAGTGCTAGAGATTCGACGGGGGGGCCCCATGAGCAGTTCTTC. Protein: CSARDSTGGPHEQFF.

About this clonotype: A much more abundant neighbour one base away suggests this may be a read error. V gene TRBV28 combines with J gene TRBJ2-5; TRBD1 is a possible D gene (5 bases). Trimming took off 0 bases at V and 4 bases at J, with 12 bases between the two ends. The length of the CDR3 is 15 residues. CDR1 is MDHEN, CDR2 SYDVKM, per germline. The CDR3 nucleotides read TGTGCCAGCAGTTTATGGGCAGGGTGGGCAGAGACCCAGTACTTC. Amino acid sequence: CASSLWAGWAETQYF.

J is TRBJ1-5 and V is TRBV28; tentatively, D is TRBD1 (6 bases). The CDR3 extends over 14 amino acids. Germline lookup yields CDR1 MDHEN and CDR2 SYDVKM. Trimming shortened V by 8 bases and J by 11 bases, and 22 bases separated the two germline ends. The CDR3 spells CASVGDTVFRAQHF. CDR3 in DNA: TGTGCCAGCGTGGGGGACACGGTATTTAGGGCCCAGCATTTT.

This clonotype was counted many times. This chain uses TRBV7-2 with TRBJ2-3; TRBD1 agrees at 7 bases. The CDR3 covers 14 residues. Unmatched junction bases numbered 3, after V lost 5 bases and J lost 1 base. The V gene's germline CDR1 is SGHTA and CDR2 FQGNSA. The CDR3 DNA reads as TGTGCCAGCAGCCCCGACAGGGGCACAGATACGCAGTATTTT. The encoded protein is CASSPDRGTDTQYF.

Many counts were recorded for this clonotype. The genes are TRBV2 and TRBJ2-2; D perhaps matches TRBD1 (5 bases). Trimming removed 1 base at V and 0 bases at J, with 12 bases between. There are 17 residues in the CDR3. Germline CDR1 is SNHLY and CDR2 is FYNNEI. The CDR3 region has the DNA TGTGCCAGCAGTGAAGGGACACCGGAACCGAACACCGGGGAGCTGTTTTTT. It translates to CASSEGTPEPNTGELFF. The variable domain in full, with the rest retrieved from reference TRBV2 and TRBJ2-2, is EPEVTQTPSHQVTQMGQEVILRCVPISNHLYFYWYRQILGQKVEFLVSFYNNEISEKSEIFDDQFSVERPDGSNFTLKIRSTKLEDSAMYFCASSEGTPEPNTGELFFGEGSRLTVL.

This clonotype was recorded many times. The chain combines TRBV7-2 with TRBJ1-5; 9 bases map to TRBD1. From germline, CDR1 is SGHTA and CDR2 FQGNSA. This CDR3 is built from 14 residues. After removal of 8 bases from V and 7 bases from J, the junction contained 9 bases not matched to a gene. Here the CDR3 reads CASALQGAKQPQHF. CDR3 coding DNA: TGTGCCAGCGCCCTACAGGGGGCGAAGCAGCCCCAGCATTTT.

This clonotype appeared many times. This sequence joins TRBV11-3 and TRBJ2-1; 9 bases match TRBD1. Germline loops: CDR1 SGHNT, CDR2 YENEEA. This CDR3 spans 15 amino acids. V gave up 6 bases and J gave up 3 bases; unmatched junction bases: 6. CDR3 loop: CASSPGQGLYNEQFF. The CDR3 nucleotides read TGTGCCAGCAGTCCCGGACAGGGGCTCTACAATGAGCAGTTCTTC.

This clonotype was counted many times. The CDR3 region has the DNA TGTGCCAGCAGCAGGACAGGCTATAATTCACCCCTCCACTTT. It encodes CASSRTGYNSPLHF. The chain uses TRBV6-2 or TRBV6-3 and TRBJ1-6; 7 bases match TRBD1. The CDR3 consists of 14 residues. Germline lookup yields CDR1 MNHEY and CDR2 SVGEGT. V trimming: 6 bases; J trimming: 3 bases; junction bases outside the gene matches: 2.